This T cell receptor (beta chain) was obtained from a study of T cell responses to AZD1222 COVID-19 vaccine. The germline gives CDR1 WSHSY, CDR2 SAAADI. Trimming left V 9 bases short and J 6 bases short, with 11 bases between. This CDR3 comprises 11 residues. Clones were sequenced by immunoSEQ multiplex PCR, and TCRdb holds only the in-frame ones, with some missing. The sample records 100,000 to 150,000 clones, about 87% being singletons. Sample: peripheral blood, taken on day 0 of AZD1222 vaccination. This receptor was taken from an adult in good health. The J gene is TRBJ1-1, the V gene TRBV10-2; D unclear. The CDR3 region is CASGVGAEAFF. The DNA for the CDR3 is TGCGCCAGTGGGGTAGGCGCTGAAGCTTTCTTT.